This TCR beta chain was retrieved from a study of T cells and Merkel cell carcinoma outcomes. Assay used: immunoSEQ multiplex PCR; TCRdb lists only in-frame clones, some missing. The table has about 19,000 clones, over 75% seen once. Whole-study results and caveats: Reportedly, T-cell repertoire with density predicts Merkel cell carcinoma outcomes.

About this clone: As yet, its antigen is unknown.

Sample: tumor tissue from Merkel cell carcinoma. The TCR comes from a human donor with Merkel cell carcinoma.

The chain's CDR3 is CASRGAGNTIYF. CDR3 nucleotide sequence: TGTGCCAGCCGAGGGGCTGGAAACACCATATATTTT. This sequence joins TRBV7-3 and TRBJ1-3; TRBD1 might be the D (5 bases). The CDR3 consists of 12 residues. From germline, CDR1 is SGHTA and CDR2 FQGTGA. V was clipped by 8 bases and J by 2 bases, with 7 bases between them.